This T cell receptor (beta chain) comes out of a study of T cell repertoires in cytomegalovirus infection. Study-level information: Public TCR beta signatures were indicative of both CMV infection and a matching HLA type.

Findings and caveats of the study: Cumulative public TCR beta family frequency identified carriers of CMV plus the relevant HLA. HLA-C-restricted CMV-specific TCR beta clonotypes were dominant in the ex vivo response.

CDR3 length: 12 amino acids. V lost 4 bases and J 6 bases, leaving 7 bases between the germline ends. Germline V gives CDR1 KGHSH, CDR2 LQKENI. TCRdb called the reads again in MiXCR, with one record for every CDR3 protein. The sample holds about 600,000 distinct CDR3 sequences, approximately 24% seen once. A note on this clonotype: As yet, its antigen is unknown.

Source material: CD8+ T cells from PBMCs. This receptor was identified in a human donor in good health (CMV status not recorded). Some clones in this sample may be carry-over from other donors' samples. The chain combines TRBV18 with TRBJ2-1; D is undetermined. CDR3 sequence: CASSHPGNEQFF. The CDR3 DNA sequence: TGTGCCAGCTCACACCCGGGCAATGAGCAGTTCTTC.